This T cell receptor (beta chain) is from a study of blood T cell repertoires in COVID-19. Study as a whole: Some COVID-19 samples were acute and others convalescent; all came from the United States, Italy and Spain. T cells, B-cell-depleted T cells, or PBMCs supplied cDNA or gDNA.

In the original analysis: Cell counts per sample came from amplifying reference gene primers. Some clones are missing from TCRdb's copy, which holds only in-frame ones; the method was immunoSEQ multiplex PCR. That table supplies the V and J calls and clone size; D and trimming were determined from the DNA. Of about 240,000 clones listed, 60% to 75% are singletons. The TCR comes from a woman of 80 years or more with acute or convalescent COVID-19. Sequenced: peripheral blood.

CDR3 region: CASSPEGLNQPQHF. CDR3 DNA: TGTGCCAGTAGTCCGGAGGGGCTCAATCAGCCCCAGCATTTT. V gene TRBV19 combines with J gene TRBJ1-5, with TRBD1 as a possible D gene (5 bases). In germline, CDR1 is LNHDA, CDR2 SQIVND (reference sequence). CDR3 size: 14 residues. V was pared by 5 bases and J by 3 bases, with 11 bases between.